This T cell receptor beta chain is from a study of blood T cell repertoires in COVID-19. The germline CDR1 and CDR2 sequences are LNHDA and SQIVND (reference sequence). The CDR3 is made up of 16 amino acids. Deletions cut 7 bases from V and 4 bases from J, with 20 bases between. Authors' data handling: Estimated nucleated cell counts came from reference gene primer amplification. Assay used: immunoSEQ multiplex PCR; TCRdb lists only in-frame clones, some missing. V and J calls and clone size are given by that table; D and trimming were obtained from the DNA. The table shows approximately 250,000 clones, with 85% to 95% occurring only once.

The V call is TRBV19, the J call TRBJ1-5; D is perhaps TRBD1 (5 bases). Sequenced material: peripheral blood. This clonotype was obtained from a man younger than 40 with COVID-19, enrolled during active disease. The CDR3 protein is CASNFKPGEGNQPQHF. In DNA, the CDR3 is TGTGCCAGTAATTTCAAGCCGGGGGAGGGTAATCAGCCCCAGCATTTT.